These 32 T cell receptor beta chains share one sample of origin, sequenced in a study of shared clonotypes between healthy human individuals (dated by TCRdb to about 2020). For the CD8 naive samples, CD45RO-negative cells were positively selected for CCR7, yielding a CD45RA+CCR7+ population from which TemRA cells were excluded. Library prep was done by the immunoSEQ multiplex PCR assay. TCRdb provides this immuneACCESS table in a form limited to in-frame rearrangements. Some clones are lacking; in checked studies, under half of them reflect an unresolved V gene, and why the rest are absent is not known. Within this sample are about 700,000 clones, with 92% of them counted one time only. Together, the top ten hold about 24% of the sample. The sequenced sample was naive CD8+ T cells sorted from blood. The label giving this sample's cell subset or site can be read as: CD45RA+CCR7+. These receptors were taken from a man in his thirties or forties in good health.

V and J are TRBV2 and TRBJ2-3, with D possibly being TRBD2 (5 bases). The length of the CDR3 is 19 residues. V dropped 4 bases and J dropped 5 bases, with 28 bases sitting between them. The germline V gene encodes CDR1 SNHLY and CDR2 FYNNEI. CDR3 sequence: CASSGPEGSNIKTGDTQYF. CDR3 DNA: TGTGCCAGCAGTGGACCCGAGGGTTCTAATATAAAAACTGGAGATACGCAGTATTTT.

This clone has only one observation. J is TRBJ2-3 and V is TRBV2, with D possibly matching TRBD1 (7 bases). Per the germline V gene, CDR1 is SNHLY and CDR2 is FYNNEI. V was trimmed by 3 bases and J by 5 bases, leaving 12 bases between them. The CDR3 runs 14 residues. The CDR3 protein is CASSDGGGIDTQYF. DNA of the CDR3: TGTGCCAGCAGTGATGGAGGGGGCATAGATACGCAGTATTTT.

The CDR3, as DNA: TGTGCCAGCAGTTTCGGTTGGTCACCCCTCCACTTT. Its translation is CASSFGWSPLHF. The chain joins TRBV28 to TRBJ1-6; D uncertain. The CDR3 spans 12 residues. Germline assignment: CDR1 MDHEN and CDR2 SYDVKM. V shed 3 bases and J shed 10 bases, with 7 bases lying between them.

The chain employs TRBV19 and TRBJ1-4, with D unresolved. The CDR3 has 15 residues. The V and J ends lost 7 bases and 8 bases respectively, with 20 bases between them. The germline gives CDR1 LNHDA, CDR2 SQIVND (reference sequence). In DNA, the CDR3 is TGTGCCAGTAAAAGGTTGGAAGGCCCACACGAAAAACTGTTTTTT. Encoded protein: CASKRLEGPHEKLFF. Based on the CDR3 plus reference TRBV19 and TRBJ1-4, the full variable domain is DGGITQSPKYLFRKEGQNVTLSCEQNLNHDAMYWYRQDPGQGLRLIYYSQIVNDFQKGDIAEGYSVSREKKESFPLTVTSAQKNPTAFYLCASKRLEGPHEKLFFGSGTQLSVL.

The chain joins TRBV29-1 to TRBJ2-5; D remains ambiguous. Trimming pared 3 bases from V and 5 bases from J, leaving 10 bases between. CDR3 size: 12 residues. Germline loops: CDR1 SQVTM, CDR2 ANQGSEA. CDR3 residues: CSVDPITETQYF. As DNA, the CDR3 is TGCAGCGTTGACCCCATCACGGAGACCCAGTACTTC.

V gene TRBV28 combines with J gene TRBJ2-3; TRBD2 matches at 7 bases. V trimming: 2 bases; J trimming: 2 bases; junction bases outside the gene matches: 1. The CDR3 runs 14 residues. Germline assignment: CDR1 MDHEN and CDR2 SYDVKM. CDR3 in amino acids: CASSLAGDTDTQYF. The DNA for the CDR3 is TGTGCCAGCAGTTTAGCGGGGGACACAGATACGCAGTATTTT.

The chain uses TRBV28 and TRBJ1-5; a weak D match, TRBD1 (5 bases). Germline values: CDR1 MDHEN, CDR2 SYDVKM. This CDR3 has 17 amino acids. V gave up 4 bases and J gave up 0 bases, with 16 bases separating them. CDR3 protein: CASSSPRTMASNQPQHF. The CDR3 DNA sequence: TGTGCCAGCAGTTCGCCCAGGACAATGGCTAGCAATCAGCCCCAGCATTTT.

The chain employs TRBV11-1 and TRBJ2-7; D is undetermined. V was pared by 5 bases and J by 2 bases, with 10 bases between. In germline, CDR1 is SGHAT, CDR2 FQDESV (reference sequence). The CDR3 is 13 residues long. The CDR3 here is CASSDDPAYEQYF. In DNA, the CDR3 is TGTGCCAGCAGCGACGACCCTGCCTACGAGCAGTACTTC.

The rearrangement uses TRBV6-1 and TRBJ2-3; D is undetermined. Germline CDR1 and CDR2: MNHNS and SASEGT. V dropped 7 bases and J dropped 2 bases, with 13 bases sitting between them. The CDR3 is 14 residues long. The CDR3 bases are TGTGCCAGCACATTTGCGTGGAACACAGATACGCAGTATTTT. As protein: CASTFAWNTDTQYF.

This CDR3 reads CSVVISSGYEQYF. The CDR3 DNA follows: TGCAGCGTTGTCATTTCTAGCGGATACGAGCAGTACTTC. The chain is built from TRBV29-1 and TRBJ2-7; 7 positions agree with TRBD2. The germline CDR1 and CDR2 sequences are SQVTM and ANQGSEA. The CDR3 runs 13 residues. Trimming at V came to 4 bases and at J to 4 bases, leaving 7 bases not matched to a gene.

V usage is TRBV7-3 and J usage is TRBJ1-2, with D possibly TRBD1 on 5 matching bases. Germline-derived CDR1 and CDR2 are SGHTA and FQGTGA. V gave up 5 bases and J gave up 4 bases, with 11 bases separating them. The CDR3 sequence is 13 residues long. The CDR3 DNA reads TGTGCCAGCAGCCCGGGGACCGGCTATGGCTACACCTTC. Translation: CASSPGTGYGYTF.

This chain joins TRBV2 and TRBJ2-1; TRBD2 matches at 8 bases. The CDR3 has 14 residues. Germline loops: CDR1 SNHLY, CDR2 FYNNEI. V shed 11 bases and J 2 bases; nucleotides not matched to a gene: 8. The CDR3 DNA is TGTGCCGGGCGGGGGGCTAGCGCCTACAATGAGCAGTTCTTC. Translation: CAGRGASAYNEQFF.

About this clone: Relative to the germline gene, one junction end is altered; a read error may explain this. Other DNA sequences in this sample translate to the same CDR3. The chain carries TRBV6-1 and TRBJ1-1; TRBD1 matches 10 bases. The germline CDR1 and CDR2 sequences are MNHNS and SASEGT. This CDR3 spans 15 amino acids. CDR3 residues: CATLPGQGLNTEAFF. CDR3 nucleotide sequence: TGTGCCACTCTCCCGGGACAGGGGTTGAACACTGAAGCCTTCTTT.

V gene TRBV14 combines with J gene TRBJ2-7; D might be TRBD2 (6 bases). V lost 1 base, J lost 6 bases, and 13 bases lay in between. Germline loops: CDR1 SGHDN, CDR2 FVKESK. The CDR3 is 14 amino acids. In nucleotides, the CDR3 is TGTGCCAGCAGCCAAGCAGGGCCCGGGGGCGAGCAGTACTTC. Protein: CASSQAGPGGEQYF. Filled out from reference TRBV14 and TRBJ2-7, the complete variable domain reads EAGVTQFPSHSVIEKGQTVTLRCDPISGHDNLYWYRRVMGKEIKFLLHFVKESKQDESGMPNNRFLAERTGGTYSTLKVQPAELEDSGVYFCASSQAGPGGEQYFGPGTRLTVT.

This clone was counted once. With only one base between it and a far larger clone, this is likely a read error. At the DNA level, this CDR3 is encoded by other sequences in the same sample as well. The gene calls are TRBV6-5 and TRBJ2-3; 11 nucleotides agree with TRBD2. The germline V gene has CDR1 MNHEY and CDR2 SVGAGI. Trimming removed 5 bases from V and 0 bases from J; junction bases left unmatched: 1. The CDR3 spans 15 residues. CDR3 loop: CASSRTSGSTDTQYF. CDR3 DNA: TGTGCCAGCAGTCGGACTAGCGGGAGCACAGATACGCAGTATTTT.

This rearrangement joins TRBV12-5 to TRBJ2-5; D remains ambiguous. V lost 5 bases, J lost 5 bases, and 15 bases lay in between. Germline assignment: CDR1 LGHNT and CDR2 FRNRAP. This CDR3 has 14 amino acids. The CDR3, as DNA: TGTGCTAGTGGTACCCCAAGTTCCCCGGAGACCCAGTACTTC. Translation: CASGTPSSPETQYF.

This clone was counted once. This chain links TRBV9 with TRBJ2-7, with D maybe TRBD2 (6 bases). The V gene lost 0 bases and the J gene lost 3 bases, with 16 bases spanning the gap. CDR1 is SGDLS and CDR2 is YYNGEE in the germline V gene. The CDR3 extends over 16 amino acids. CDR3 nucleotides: TGTGCCAGCAGCGTAGGGGGTGGGGGGACCCACTACGAGCAGTACTTC. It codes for CASSVGGGGTHYEQYF.

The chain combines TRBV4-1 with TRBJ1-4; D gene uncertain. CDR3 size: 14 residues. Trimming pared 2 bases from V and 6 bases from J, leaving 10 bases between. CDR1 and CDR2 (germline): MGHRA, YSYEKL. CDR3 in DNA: TGCGCCAGCAGCCAACTCGGAGAGGATGAAAAACTGTTTTTT. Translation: CASSQLGEDEKLFF.

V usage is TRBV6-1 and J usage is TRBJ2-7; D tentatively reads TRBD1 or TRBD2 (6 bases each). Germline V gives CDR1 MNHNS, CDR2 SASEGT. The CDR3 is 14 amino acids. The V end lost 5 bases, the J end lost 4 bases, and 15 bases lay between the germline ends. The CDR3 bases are TGTGCCAGCAGTCAGTCGGGGGCACCTTACGAGCAGTACTTC. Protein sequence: CASSQSGAPYEQYF.

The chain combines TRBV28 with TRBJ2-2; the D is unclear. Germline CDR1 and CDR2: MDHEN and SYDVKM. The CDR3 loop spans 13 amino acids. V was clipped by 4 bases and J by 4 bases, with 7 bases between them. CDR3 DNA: TGTGCCAGCAGTTACTTTCGCACCGGGGAGCTGTTTTTT. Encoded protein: CASSYFRTGELFF.

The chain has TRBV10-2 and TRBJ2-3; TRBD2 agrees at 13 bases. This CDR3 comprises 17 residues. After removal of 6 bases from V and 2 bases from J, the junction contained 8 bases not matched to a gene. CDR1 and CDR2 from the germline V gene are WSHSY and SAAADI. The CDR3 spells CASSSGLAGLNTDTQYF. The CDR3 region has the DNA TGCGCCAGCAGCTCGGGACTAGCGGGGTTAAACACAGATACGCAGTATTTT.

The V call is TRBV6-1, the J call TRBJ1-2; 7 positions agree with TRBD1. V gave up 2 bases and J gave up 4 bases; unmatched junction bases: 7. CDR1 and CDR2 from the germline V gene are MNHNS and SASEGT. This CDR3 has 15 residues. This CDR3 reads CASSERQGDLYGYTF. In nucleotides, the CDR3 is TGTGCCAGCAGTGAACGTCAGGGGGACCTCTATGGCTACACCTTC.

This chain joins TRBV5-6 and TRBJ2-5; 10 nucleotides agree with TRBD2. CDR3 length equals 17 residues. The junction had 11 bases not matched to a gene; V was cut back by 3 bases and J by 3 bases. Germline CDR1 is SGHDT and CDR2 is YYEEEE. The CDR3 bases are TGTGCCAGCAGCTCCTCTAGCGGGAGTTTACCCGAAGAGACCCAGTACTTC. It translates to CASSSSSGSLPEETQYF.

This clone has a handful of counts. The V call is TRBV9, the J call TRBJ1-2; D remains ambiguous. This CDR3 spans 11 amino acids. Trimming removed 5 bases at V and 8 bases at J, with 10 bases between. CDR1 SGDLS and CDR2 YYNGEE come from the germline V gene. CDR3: CASSQVGGYTF. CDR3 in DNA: TGTGCCAGCAGTCAGGTTGGCGGCTACACCTTC.

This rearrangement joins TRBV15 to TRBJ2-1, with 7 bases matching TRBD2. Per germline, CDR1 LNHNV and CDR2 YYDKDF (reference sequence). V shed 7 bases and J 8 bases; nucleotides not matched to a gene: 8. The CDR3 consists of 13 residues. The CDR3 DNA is TGTGCCACCACGACCCGGGGGGACGATGAGCAGTTCTTC. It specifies CATTTRGDDEQFF.

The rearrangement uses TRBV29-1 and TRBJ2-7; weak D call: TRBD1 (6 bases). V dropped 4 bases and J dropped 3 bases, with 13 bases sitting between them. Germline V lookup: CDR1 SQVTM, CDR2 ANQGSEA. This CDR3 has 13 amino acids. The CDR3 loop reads CSVVWRGGYEQYF. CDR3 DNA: TGCAGCGTTGTGTGGCGAGGGGGCTACGAGCAGTACTTC.

The CDR3 DNA sequence: TGCGCCAGCAGCCAAGGCCAGAACACCGGGGAGCTGTTTTTT. It translates to CASSQGQNTGELFF. The chain recombines TRBV4-3 with TRBJ2-2; no clear D gene. Germline lookup yields CDR1 LGHNA and CDR2 YSLEER. The CDR3 has 14 amino acids. Trimming removed 1 base from V and 1 base from J, with 4 bases in between.

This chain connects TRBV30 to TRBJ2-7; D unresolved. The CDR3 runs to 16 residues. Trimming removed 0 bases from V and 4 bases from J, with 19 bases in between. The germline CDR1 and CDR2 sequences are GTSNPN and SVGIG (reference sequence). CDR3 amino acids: CAWSVPVGRREYEQYF. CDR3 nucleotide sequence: TGTGCCTGGAGTGTACCGGTGGGTCGAAGAGAGTACGAGCAGTACTTC.

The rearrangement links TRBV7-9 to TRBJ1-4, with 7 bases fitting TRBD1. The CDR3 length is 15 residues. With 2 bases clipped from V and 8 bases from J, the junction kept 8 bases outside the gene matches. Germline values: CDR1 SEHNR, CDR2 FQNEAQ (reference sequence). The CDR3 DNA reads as TGTGCCAGCAGCTTATTGGGCAGGGGGGACGAAAAACTGTTTTTT. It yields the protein CASSLLGRGDEKLFF. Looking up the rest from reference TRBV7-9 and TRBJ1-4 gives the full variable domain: DTGVSQNPRHKITKRGQNVTFRCDPISEHNRLYWYRQTLGQGPEFLTYFQNEAQLEKSRLLSDRFSAERPKGSFSTLEIQRTEQGDSAMYLCASSLLGRGDEKLFFGSGTQLSVL.

CDR3 amino acids: CASSLGSLGDIQYF. The CDR3 bases are TGTGCCAGCAGTTTGGGCTCCCTCGGGGACATTCAGTACTTC. The chain has TRBV27 and TRBJ2-4; the D gene is possibly TRBD2 (5 bases). CDR1 and CDR2 (germline): MNHEY, SMNVEV (reference sequence). Between the trimmed V and J ends, which lost 3 bases and 8 bases, there was a span of 14 bases. This CDR3 has 14 amino acids.

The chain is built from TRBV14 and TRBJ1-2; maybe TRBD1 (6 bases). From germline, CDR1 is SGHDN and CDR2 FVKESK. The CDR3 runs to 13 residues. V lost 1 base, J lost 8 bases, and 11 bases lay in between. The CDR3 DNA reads TGTGCCAGCAGCCAAGCGGGGGGGCTGGGCTACACCTTC. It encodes CASSQAGGLGYTF.

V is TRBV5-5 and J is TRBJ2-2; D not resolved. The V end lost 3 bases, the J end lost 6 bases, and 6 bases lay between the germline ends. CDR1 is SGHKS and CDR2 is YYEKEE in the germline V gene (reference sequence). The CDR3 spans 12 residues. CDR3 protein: CASSSTAGELFF. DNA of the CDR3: TGTGCCAGCAGCTCGACCGCCGGGGAGCTGTTTTTT.